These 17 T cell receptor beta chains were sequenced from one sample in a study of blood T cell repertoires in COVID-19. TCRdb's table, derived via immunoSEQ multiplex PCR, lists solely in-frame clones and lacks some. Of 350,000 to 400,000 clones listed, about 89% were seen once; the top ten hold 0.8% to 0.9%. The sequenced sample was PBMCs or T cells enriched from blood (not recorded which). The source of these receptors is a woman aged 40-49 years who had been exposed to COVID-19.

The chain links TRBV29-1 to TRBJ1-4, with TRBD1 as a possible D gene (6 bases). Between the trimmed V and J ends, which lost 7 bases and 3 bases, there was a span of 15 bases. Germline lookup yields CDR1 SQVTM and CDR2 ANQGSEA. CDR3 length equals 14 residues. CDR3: CSGDQGFPNEKLFF. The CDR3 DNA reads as TGCAGCGGAGACCAGGGGTTTCCTAATGAAAAACTGTTTTTT.

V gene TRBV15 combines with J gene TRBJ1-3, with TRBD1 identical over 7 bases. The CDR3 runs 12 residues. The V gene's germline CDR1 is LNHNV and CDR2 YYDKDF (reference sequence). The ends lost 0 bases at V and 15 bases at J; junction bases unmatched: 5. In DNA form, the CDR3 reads TGTGCCACCAGCAGAGAAGGGACAGTTCCATATTTT. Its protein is CATSREGTVPYF.

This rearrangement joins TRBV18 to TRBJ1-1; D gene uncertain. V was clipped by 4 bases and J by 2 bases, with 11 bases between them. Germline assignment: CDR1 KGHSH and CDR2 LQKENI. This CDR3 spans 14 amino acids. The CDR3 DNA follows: TGTGCCAGCTCACGCATGGAGATTAACACTGAAGCTTTCTTT. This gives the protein CASSRMEINTEAFF.

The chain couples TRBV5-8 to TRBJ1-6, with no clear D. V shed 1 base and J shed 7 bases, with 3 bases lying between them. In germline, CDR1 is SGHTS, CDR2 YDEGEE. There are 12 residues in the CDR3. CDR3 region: CASSLSNSPLHF. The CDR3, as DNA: TGTGCCAGCAGCTTGTCGAATTCACCCCTCCACTTT.

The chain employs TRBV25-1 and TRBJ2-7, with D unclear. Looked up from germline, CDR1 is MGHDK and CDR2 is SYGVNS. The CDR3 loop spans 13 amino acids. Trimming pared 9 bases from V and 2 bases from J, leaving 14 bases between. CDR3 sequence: CASARVATYEQYF. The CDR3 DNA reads TGTGCCAGTGCCCGGGTAGCCACCTACGAGCAGTACTTC.

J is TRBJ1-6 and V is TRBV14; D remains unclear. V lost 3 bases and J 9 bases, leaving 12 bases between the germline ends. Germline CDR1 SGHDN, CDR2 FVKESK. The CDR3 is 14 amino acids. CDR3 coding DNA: TGTGCCAGCAGCCAGGAGGCTACAACTTCACCCCTCCACTTT. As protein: CASSQEATTSPLHF.

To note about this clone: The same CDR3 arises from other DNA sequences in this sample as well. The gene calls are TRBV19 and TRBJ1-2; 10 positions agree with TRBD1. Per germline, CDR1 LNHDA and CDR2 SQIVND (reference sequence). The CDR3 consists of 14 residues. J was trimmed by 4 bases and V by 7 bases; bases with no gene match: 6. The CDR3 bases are TGTGCCAGTACCAGGGGACAGGGGTCCTATGGCTACACCTTC. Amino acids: CASTRGQGSYGYTF. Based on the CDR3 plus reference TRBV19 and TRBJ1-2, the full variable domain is DGGITQSPKYLFRKEGQNVTLSCEQNLNHDAMYWYRQDPGQGLRLIYYSQIVNDFQKGDIAEGYSVSREKKESFPLTVTSAQKNPTAFYLCASTRGQGSYGYTFGSGTRLTVV.

The DNA for the CDR3 is TGCAGCGTTGAATTTCCTCTCTCTGGAAACACCATATATTTT. As protein: CSVEFPLSGNTIYF. The genes are TRBV29-1 and TRBJ1-3; D unclear. Germline CDR1 and CDR2: SQVTM and ANQGSEA. Trimming removed 2 bases from V and 0 bases from J, with 8 bases in between. The CDR3 length is 14 residues.

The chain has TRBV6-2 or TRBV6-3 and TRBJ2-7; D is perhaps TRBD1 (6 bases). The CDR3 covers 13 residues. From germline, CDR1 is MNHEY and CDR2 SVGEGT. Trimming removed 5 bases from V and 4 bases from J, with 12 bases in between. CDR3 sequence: CASSQGPGYEQYF. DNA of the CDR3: TGTGCCAGCAGTCAGGGGCCGGGGTACGAGCAGTACTTC.

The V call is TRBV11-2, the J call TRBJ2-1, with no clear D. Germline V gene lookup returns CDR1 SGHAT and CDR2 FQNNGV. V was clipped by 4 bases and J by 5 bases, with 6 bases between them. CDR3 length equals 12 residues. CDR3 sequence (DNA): TGTGCCAGCAGCTATTCTAACAATGAGCAGTTCTTC. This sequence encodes CASSYSNNEQFF.

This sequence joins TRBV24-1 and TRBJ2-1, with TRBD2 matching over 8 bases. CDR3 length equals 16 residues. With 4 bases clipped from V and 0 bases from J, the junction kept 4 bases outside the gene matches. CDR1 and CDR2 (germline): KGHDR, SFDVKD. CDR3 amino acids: CATSESAGASYNEQFF. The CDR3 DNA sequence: TGTGCCACCAGTGAGTCAGCGGGAGCCTCCTACAATGAGCAGTTCTTC.

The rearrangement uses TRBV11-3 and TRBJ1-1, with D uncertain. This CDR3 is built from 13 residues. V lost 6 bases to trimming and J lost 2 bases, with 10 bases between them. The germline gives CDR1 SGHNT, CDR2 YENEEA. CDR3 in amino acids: CASRREGNTEAFF. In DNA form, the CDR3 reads TGTGCCAGCAGAAGGGAGGGTAACACTGAAGCTTTCTTT.

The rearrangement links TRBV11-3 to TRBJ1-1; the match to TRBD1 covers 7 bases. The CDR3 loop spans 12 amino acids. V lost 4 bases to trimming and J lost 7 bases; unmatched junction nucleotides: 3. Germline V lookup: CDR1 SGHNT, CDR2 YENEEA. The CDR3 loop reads CASSSRQGEAFF. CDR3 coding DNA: TGTGCCAGCAGCTCTAGACAGGGTGAAGCTTTCTTT.

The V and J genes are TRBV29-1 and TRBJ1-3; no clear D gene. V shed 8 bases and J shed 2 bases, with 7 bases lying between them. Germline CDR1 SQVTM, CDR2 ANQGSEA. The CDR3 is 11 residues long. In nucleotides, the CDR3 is TGCAGCTTTCAGGCTGGAAACACCATATATTTT. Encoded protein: CSFQAGNTIYF.

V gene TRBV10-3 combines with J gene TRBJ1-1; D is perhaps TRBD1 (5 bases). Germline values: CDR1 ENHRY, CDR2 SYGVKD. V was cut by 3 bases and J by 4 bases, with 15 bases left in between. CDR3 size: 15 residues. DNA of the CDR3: TGTGCCATCAGTGAAGGGCGGGGCCCGAGCACTGAAGCTTTCTTT. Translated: CAISEGRGPSTEAFF.

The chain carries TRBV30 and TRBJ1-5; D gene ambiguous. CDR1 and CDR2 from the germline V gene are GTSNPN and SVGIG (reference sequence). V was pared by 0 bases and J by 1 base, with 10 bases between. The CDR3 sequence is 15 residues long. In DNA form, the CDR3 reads TGTGCCTGGAGTGTACGAGGGTCCAGCAATCAGCCCCAGCATTTT. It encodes CAWSVRGSSNQPQHF.

As DNA, the CDR3 is TGTGCCAGCAGCCTTACCTCTAGCGGGACGACCGGGGAGCTGTTTTTT. Translated, it gives CASSLTSSGTTGELFF. The chain carries TRBV5-6 and TRBJ2-2; 9 bases fit TRBD2. Germline CDR1 reads SGHDT; CDR2 reads YYEEEE. Trimming cost V 4 bases and J 5 bases; bases outside gene matches: 9. This CDR3 contains 16 residues.